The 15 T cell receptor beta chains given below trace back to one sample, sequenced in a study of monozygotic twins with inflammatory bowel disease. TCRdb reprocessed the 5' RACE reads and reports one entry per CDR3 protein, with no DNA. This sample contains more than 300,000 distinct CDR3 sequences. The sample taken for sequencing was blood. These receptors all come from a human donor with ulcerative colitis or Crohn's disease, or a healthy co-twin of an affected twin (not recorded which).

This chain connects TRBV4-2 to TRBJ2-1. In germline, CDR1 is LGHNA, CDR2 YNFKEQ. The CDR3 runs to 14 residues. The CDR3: CASSQVAADNEQFF.

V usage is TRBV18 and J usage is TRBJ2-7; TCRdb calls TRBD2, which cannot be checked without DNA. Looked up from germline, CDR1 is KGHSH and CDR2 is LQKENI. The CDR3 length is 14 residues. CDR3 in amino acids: CASSPGLASNEQYF.

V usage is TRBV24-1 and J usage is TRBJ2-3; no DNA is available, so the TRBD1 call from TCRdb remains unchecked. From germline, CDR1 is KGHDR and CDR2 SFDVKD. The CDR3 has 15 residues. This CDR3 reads CATSEGQGLADTQYF.

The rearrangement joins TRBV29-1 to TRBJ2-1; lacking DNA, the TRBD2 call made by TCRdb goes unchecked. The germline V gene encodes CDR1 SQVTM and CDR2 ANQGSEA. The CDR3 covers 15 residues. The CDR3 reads CSVVFGLADINEQFF.

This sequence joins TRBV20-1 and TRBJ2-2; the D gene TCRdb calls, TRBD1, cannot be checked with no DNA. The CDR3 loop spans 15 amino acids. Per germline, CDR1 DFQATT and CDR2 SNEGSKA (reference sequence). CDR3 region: CSARYYPSNTGELFF.

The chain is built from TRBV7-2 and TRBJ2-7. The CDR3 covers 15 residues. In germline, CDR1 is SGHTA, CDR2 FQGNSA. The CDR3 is CASSFKPTGTYEQYF.

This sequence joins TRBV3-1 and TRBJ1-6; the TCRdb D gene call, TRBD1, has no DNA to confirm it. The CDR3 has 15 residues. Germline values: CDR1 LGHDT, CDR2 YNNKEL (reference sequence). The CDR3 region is CASRPARGPNSPLHF.

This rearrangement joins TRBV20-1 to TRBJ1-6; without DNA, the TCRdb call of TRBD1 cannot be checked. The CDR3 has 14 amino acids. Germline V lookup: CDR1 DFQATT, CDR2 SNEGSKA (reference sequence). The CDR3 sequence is CRSTRDRGCSPLHF.

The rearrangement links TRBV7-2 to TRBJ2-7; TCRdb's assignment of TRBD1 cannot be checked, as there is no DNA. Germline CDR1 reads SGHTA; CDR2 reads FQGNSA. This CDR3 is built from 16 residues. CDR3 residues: CASSSPARISSYEQYF.

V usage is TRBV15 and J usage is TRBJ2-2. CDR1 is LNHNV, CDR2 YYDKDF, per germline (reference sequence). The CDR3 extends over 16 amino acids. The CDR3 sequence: CATSSPRGRLSGELFF.

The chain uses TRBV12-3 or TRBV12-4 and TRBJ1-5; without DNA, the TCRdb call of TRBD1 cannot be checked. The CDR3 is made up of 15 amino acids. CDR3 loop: CASGQPGTAPSYQHF.

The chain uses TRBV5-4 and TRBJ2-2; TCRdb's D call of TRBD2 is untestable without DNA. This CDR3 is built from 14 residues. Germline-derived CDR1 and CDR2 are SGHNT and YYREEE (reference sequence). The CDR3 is CASSLTGGGGELFF.

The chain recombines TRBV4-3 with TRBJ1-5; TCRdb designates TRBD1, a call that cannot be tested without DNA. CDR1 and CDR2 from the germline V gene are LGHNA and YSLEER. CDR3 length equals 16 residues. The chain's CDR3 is CASSQDAQVSNQPQHF.

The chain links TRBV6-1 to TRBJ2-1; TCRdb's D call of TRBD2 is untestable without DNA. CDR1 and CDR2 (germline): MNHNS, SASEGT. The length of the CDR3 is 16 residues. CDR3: CASSRKPGLFYNEQFF.

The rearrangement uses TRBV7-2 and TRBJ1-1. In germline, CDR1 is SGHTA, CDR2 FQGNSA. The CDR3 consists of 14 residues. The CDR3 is CASSLGRWNTEAFF.